One and the same sample provided the 19 T cell receptor beta chains below, sequenced in a study of OX40 agonist ivuxolimab in advanced cancers. TCRdb's copy holds only in-frame clones and misses some; the assay was immunoSEQ multiplex PCR. The repertoire holds about 72,000 clones, 85% to 90% seen once, with about 0.94% in the top ten. Source: CD4+ or CD8+ T cells sorted from blood, taken in a trial of the OX40 agonist ivuxolimab. These TCRs come from an adult with an advanced solid tumor such as melanoma, head and neck, liver or kidney cancer.

This clone is medium-sized. CDR3 amino acids: CASRYGTGKGQPQHF. DNA for the CDR3: TGTGCCAGTAGGTACGGGACAGGGAAGGGACAGCCCCAGCATTTT. The genes are TRBV19 and TRBJ1-5; 9 bases are a match to TRBD1. The germline V gene has CDR1 LNHDA and CDR2 SQIVND (reference sequence). The CDR3 runs to 15 residues. V gave up 6 bases and J gave up 7 bases; unmatched junction bases: 10.

The chain carries TRBV27 and TRBJ1-1; D not resolved. This CDR3 has 13 amino acids. Trimming removed 4 bases at V and 0 bases at J, with 6 bases between. Germline loops: CDR1 MNHEY, CDR2 SMNVEV (reference sequence). CDR3 bases: TGTGCCAGCAGTTCCCAGATGAACACTGAAGCTTTCTTT. Residues: CASSSQMNTEAFF.

The chain couples TRBV10-3 to TRBJ2-3, with 8 nucleotides matching TRBD2. Germline V lookup: CDR1 ENHRY, CDR2 SYGVKD. Trimming cost V 3 bases and J 0 bases; bases outside gene matches: 5. The CDR3 covers 16 residues. The CDR3, as DNA: TGTGCCATCAGTGACTTACTAGCGGAAAGCACAGATACGCAGTATTTT. It yields the protein CAISDLLAESTDTQYF.

This clone turned up a few times. This chain joins TRBV5-5 and TRBJ1-1; perhaps TRBD1 as D (5 bases). The CDR3 consists of 14 residues. The germline gives CDR1 SGHKS, CDR2 YYEKEE (reference sequence). Deletions cut 4 bases from V and 1 base from J, with 11 bases between. CDR3 sequence (DNA): TGTGCCAGCAGCCCCCTGACAGAGAACACTGAAGCTTTCTTT. The encoded protein is CASSPLTENTEAFF.

The rearrangement uses TRBV4-2 and TRBJ1-1; D may be TRBD1 (6 bases). V shed 0 bases and J shed 3 bases, with 17 bases lying between them. The CDR3 consists of 17 residues. Germline V gene lookup returns CDR1 LGHNA and CDR2 YNFKEQ. CDR3 in DNA: TGTGCCAGCAGCCAAGACCCGAAGACAGGTCGAGACACTGAAGCTTTCTTT. Amino acids: CASSQDPKTGRDTEAFF.

V is TRBV5-1 and J is TRBJ2-3; the D call may be TRBD1 or TRBD2 (5 bases each). The CDR3 length is 14 residues. The germline CDR1 and CDR2 sequences are SGHRS and YFSETQ. Trimming stripped 5 bases from V and 0 bases from J, with 10 bases between. In DNA, the CDR3 is TGCGCCAGCAGGACGGGACCGAGCACAGATACGCAGTATTTT. Amino acid sequence: CASRTGPSTDTQYF.

This chain joins TRBV28 and TRBJ1-3, with D unresolved. The germline CDR1 and CDR2 sequences are MDHEN and SYDVKM. The CDR3 consists of 17 residues. Trimming left V 1 base short and J 0 bases short, with 13 bases between. CDR3 bases: TGTGCCAGCAGTTTATCCACTCCCGATAGCTCTGGAAACACCATATATTTT. This codes for CASSLSTPDSSGNTIYF.

The chain carries TRBV14 and TRBJ1-2; no reliable D call. This CDR3 has 13 amino acids. The germline CDR1 and CDR2 sequences are SGHDN and FVKESK. The V end lost 5 bases, the J end lost 4 bases, and 11 bases lay between the germline ends. CDR3: CASSERIFYGYTF. In nucleotides, the CDR3 is TGTGCCAGCAGCGAACGGATATTCTATGGCTACACCTTC.

The gene calls are TRBV5-6 and TRBJ1-6, with D possibly TRBD1 on 6 matching bases. Between the trimmed V and J ends, which lost 2 bases and 6 bases, there was a span of 18 bases. CDR3 length equals 17 residues. Germline CDR1 reads SGHDT; CDR2 reads YYEEEE. This CDR3 reads CASSFRQVPLSNSPLHF. CDR3 DNA: TGTGCCAGCAGCTTCCGACAGGTCCCACTCTCTAATTCACCCCTCCACTTT.

This sequence joins TRBV9 and TRBJ1-6; D not resolved. The CDR3 spans 15 residues. V shed 0 bases and J shed 6 bases, with 10 bases lying between them. Germline lookup yields CDR1 SGDLS and CDR2 YYNGEE. This chain's CDR3 is CASSVGKGRNSPLHF. The CDR3 DNA follows: TGTGCCAGCAGCGTAGGTAAAGGGCGTAATTCACCCCTCCACTTT.

The rearrangement links TRBV25-1 to TRBJ2-7; no clear D gene. Trimming cost V 4 bases and J 6 bases, with 13 bases left between them. The CDR3 has 13 residues. The V gene's germline CDR1 is MGHDK and CDR2 SYGVNS. The DNA for the CDR3 is TGTGCCAGCAGTGGGTACGTGTGGGCCGAGCAGTACTTC. It is translated as CASSGYVWAEQYF.

V usage is TRBV28 and J usage is TRBJ2-5; D assignment may be TRBD1 or TRBD2 (5 bases each). Trimming removed 3 bases at V and 5 bases at J, with 16 bases between. This CDR3 is 15 amino acids long. The germline V gene has CDR1 MDHEN and CDR2 SYDVKM. CDR3 in amino acids: CASSFPGTAGETQYF. CDR3 sequence (DNA): TGTGCCAGCAGTTTTCCGGGGACCGCCGGGGAGACCCAGTACTTC. Looking up the rest from reference TRBV28 and TRBJ2-5 gives the full variable domain: DVKVTQSSRYLVKRTGEKVFLECVQDMDHENMFWYRQDPGLGLRLIYFSYDVKMKEKGDIPEGYSVSREKKERFSLILESASTNQTSMYLCASSFPGTAGETQYFGPGTRLLVL.

The chain couples TRBV21-1 to TRBJ1-5. TRBV21-1 is labeled a pseudogene. CDR3 size: 17 residues. This chain's CDR3 is CASSKGEVGLSNQPQHF. The CDR3 DNA reads as TGTGCCAGCAGCAAAGGGGAGGTGGGCCTCTCCAATCAGCCCCAGCATTTT.

The CDR3 loop is CASSVGGGLPYEQYF. CDR3 nucleotide sequence: TGTGCCAGCAGCGTAGGTGGCGGTTTACCCTACGAGCAGTACTTC. The chain recombines TRBV9 with TRBJ2-7, with D uncertain. CDR1 and CDR2 from the germline V gene are SGDLS and YYNGEE. V was cut by 0 bases and J by 2 bases, with 12 bases left in between. The CDR3 covers 15 residues.

The chain uses TRBV23-1 and TRBJ1-3, with a possible D match to TRBD1 (5 bases). TRBV23-1 is filed as an ORF, its function uncertain. This CDR3 is 14 amino acids long. V gave up 4 bases and J gave up 4 bases, with 11 bases separating them. In DNA, the CDR3 is TGCGCCAGCAGTCGTTTAGGGACCGGAAACACCATATATTTT. This codes for CASSRLGTGNTIYF.

The CDR3, as DNA: TGCGCCAGCAGCCAAGTTGGACCCAGCACAGATACGCAGTATTTT. It translates to CASSQVGPSTDTQYF. The rearrangement uses TRBV4-1 and TRBJ2-3; D is ambiguous. V gave up 1 base and J gave up 0 bases, with 8 bases separating them. This CDR3 has 15 residues. Per the germline V gene, CDR1 is MGHRA and CDR2 is YSYEKL.

The chain has TRBV6-1 and TRBJ1-1; no definite D call. Trimming shortened V by 7 bases and J by 2 bases, and 8 bases separated the two germline ends. CDR1 MNHNS and CDR2 SASEGT come from the germline V gene. The CDR3 is 12 amino acids. Here the CDR3 reads CASMMSNTEAFF. The CDR3 DNA reads as TGTGCCAGCATGATGTCAAACACTGAAGCTTTCTTT.

This chain uses TRBV2 with TRBJ1-3; D is undetermined. CDR3 length: 17 amino acids. V shed 3 bases and J shed 4 bases, with 19 bases lying between them. The V gene's germline CDR1 is SNHLY and CDR2 FYNNEI. The CDR3 reads CASSDFRWQRMGNTIYF. As DNA, the CDR3 is TGTGCCAGCAGTGATTTCAGGTGGCAGCGTATGGGAAACACCATATATTTT.

The chain joins TRBV2 to TRBJ1-3; perhaps TRBD1 as D (5 bases). Germline CDR1 SNHLY, CDR2 FYNNEI. Trimming removed 3 bases at V and 1 base at J, with 10 bases between. CDR3 size: 15 residues. The CDR3 region has the DNA TGTGCCAGCAGTGATACCACAGGTTCTGGAAACACCATATATTTT. Protein product: CASSDTTGSGNTIYF.